This is a list of T cell receptor beta chains from one sample in a study of T cell repertoires in cytomegalovirus infection. TCRdb re-called the reads with MiXCR, one entry per CDR3 protein. The repertoire includes about 260,000 distinct CDR3 sequences, approximately 9% of them detected once, and about 16% sits in the top ten. Sequencing was done on a sample of PBMCs. Source of these receptors: a human donor in good health (CMV status not recorded). Some clones in this sample may be carry-over from other donors' samples. CDR3s include the opening cysteine and the closing phenylalanine or tryptophan. D genes are given only for firm matches. Expanded clones get a size class; other rows say once, few or many, or leave the size out.

TRBJ2-7	many	-	13	TRBV12-3/TRBV12-4	CASSLRLTYEQYF	TGTGCCAGCAGTTTACGGCTCACCTACGAGCAGTACTTC
TRBJ2-4	-	TRBD2	14	TRBV6-2/TRBV6-3	CASSSGRGKNIQYF	TGTGCCAGCAGTAGCGGGAGAGGCAAAAACATTCAGTACTTC
TRBJ1-2	many	-	14	TRBV7-2	CASSYGQSNYGYTF	TGTGCCAGCAGCTACGGACAGTCTAACTATGGCTACACCTTC
TRBJ2-7	-	TRBD1	16	TRBV7-2	CASSLTVDRVAYEQYF	TGTGCCAGCAGCTTAACGGTAGACAGGGTCGCCTACGAGCAGTACTTC
TRBJ2-1	many	-	13	TRBV7-8	CASSWVRVGEQFF	TGTGCCAGCAGCTGGGTCAGGGTTGGTGAGCAGTTCTTC
TRBJ2-1	many	-	12	TRBV20-1	CSASHVRGEQFF	TGCAGTGCTAGCCACGTTCGGGGTGAGCAGTTCTTC
TRBJ2-3	many	-	12	TRBV7-2	CASRRVTDTQYF	TGTGCCAGCAGGAGGGTTACAGATACGCAGTATTTT
TRBJ1-1	many	-	15	TRBV6-1	CASSDLGLGSAEAFF	TGTGCCAGCAGTGATCTTGGGCTAGGGTCTGCTGAAGCTTTCTTT
TRBJ2-6	many	TRBD1	18	TRBV28	CASAWDSPVLSGANVLTF	TGTGCCAGCGCCTGGGACAGTCCAGTCCTCTCTGGGGCCAACGTCCTGACTTTC
TRBJ1-1	many	TRBD1	15	TRBV7-2	CASSKYGQGRTEAFF	TGTGCCAGCAGCAAATATGGACAGGGTAGGACTGAAGCTTTCTTT
TRBJ2-1	-	TRBD2	17	TRBV14	CASSPRLGTSGYNEQFF	TGTGCCAGCAGCCCCCGGCTGGGGACTAGCGGGTACAATGAGCAGTTCTTC
TRBJ2-1	many	TRBD2	15	TRBV7-2	CASSPLAGDHNEQFF	TGTGCCAGCAGCCCGTTAGCGGGGGACCACAATGAGCAGTTCTTC
TRBJ1-3	many	-	15	TRBV7-2	CASSFRPISGNTIYF	TGTGCCAGCAGTTTTAGACCGATCTCTGGAAACACCATATATTTT
TRBJ2-7	many	TRBD2	14	TRBV7-2	CASSPTSGRSEQYF	TGTGCCAGCAGTCCGACTAGCGGGAGGAGCGAGCAGTACTTC